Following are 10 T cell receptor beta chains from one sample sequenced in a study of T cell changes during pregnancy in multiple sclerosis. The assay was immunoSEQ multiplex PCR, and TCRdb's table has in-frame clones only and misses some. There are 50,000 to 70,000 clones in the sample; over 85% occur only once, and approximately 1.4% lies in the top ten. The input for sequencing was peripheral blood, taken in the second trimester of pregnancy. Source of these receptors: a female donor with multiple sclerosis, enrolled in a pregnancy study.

The CDR3 spells CASSPGQMNTGELFF. CDR3 nucleotide sequence: TGCGCCAGCAGCCCGGGACAGATGAACACCGGGGAGCTGTTTTTT. This rearrangement joins TRBV5-1 to TRBJ2-2; 7 bases line up with TRBD1. Germline V CDR1 and CDR2: SGHRS, YFSETQ. J lost 1 base, V lost 4 bases, and 4 bases had no gene match. This CDR3 spans 15 amino acids.

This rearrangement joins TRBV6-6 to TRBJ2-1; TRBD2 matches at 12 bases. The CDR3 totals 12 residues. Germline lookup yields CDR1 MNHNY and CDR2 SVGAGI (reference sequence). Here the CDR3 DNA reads TGTTCGTCTAGCGGGAGGGGGAATGAGCAGTTCTTC. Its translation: CSSSGRGNEQFF.

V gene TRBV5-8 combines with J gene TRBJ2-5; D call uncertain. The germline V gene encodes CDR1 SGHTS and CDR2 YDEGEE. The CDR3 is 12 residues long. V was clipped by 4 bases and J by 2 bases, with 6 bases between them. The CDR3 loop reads CASSPQQETQYF. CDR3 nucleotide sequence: TGTGCCAGCAGCCCCCAGCAAGAGACCCAGTACTTC. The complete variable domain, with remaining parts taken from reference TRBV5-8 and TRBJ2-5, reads EAGVTQSPTHLIKTRGQQATLRCSPISGHTSVYWYQQALGLGLQFLLWYDEGEERNRGNFPPRFSGRQFPNYSSELNVNALELEDSALYLCASSPQQETQYFGPGTRLLVL.

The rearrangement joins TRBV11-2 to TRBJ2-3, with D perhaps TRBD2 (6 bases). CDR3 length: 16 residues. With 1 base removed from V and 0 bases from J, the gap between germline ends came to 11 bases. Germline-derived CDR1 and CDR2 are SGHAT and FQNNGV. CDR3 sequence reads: CASSLVSGSSTDTQYF. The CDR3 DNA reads TGTGCCAGCAGCTTAGTGAGCGGGTCTAGCACAGATACGCAGTATTTT.

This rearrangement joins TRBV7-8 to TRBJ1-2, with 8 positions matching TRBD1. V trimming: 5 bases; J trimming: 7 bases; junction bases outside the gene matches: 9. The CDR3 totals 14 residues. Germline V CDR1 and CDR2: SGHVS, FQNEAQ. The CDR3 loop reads CASSTADRASGYTF. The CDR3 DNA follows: TGTGCCAGCAGCACAGCGGACAGGGCGAGTGGCTACACCTTC.

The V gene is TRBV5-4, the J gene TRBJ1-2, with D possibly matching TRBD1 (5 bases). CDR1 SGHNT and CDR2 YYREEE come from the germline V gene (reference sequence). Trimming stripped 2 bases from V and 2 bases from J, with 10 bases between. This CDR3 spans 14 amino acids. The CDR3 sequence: CASSFMEGNYGYTF. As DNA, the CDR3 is TGTGCCAGCAGCTTTATGGAGGGGAACTATGGCTACACCTTC.

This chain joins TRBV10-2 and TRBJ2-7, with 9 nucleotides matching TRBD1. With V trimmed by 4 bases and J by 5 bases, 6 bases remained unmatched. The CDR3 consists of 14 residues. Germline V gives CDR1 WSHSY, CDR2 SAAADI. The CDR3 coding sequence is TGCGCCAGCAGTGTTAGGACAGGGGCTAACGAGCAGTACTTC. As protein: CASSVRTGANEQYF.

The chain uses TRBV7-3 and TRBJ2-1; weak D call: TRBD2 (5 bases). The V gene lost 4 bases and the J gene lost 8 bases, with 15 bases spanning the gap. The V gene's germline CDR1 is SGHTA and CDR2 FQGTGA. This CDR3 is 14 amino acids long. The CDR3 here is CASSWRGPGDEQFF. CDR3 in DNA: TGTGCCAGCAGCTGGCGCGGGCCTGGCGATGAGCAGTTCTTC.

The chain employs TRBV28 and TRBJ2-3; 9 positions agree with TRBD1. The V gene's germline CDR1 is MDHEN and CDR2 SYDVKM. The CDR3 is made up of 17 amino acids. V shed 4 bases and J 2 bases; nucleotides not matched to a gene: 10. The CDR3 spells CASSSPPQGADTDTQYF. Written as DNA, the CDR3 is TGTGCCAGCAGTTCCCCCCCACAGGGGGCGGACACAGATACGCAGTATTTT.

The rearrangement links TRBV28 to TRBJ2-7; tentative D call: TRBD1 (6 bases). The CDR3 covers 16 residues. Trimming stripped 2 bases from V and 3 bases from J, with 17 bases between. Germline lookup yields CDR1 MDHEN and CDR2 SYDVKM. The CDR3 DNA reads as TGTGCCAGCAGTTTAACCTCGTCGGCAGGGGTCTACGAGCAGTACTTC. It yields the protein CASSLTSSAGVYEQYF.